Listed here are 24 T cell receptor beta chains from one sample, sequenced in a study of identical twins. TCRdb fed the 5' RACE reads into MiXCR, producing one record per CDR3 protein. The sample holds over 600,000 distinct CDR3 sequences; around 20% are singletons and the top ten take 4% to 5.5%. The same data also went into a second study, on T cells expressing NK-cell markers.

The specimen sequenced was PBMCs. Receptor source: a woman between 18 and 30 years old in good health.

CDR3 region: CAWSAEGHEQFF. The CDR3 region has the DNA TGTGCCTGGAGTGCGGAGGGCCACGAGCAGTTCTTC. This chain links TRBV30 with TRBJ2-1; tentative D call: TRBD2 (6 bases). Germline values: CDR1 GTSNPN, CDR2 SVGIG (reference sequence). The CDR3 has 12 residues. Trimming removed 1 base from V and 10 bases from J, with 11 bases in between. The complete variable domain, with remaining parts taken from reference TRBV30 and TRBJ2-1, reads SQTIHQWPATLVQPVGSPLSLECTVEGTSNPNLYWYRQAAGRGLQLLFYSVGIGQISSEVPQNLSASRPQDRQFILSSKKLLLSDSGFYLCAWSAEGHEQFFGPGTRLTVL.

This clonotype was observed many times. CDR3 region: CASSLHRAADTQYF. DNA of the CDR3: TGTGCCAGCAGCTTACACAGGGCCGCAGATACGCAGTATTTT. The chain recombines TRBV7-2 with TRBJ2-3, with D possibly matching TRBD1 (6 bases). V was cut by 2 bases and J by 4 bases, with 10 bases left in between. The CDR3 consists of 14 residues. CDR1 is SGHTA, CDR2 FQGNSA, per germline.

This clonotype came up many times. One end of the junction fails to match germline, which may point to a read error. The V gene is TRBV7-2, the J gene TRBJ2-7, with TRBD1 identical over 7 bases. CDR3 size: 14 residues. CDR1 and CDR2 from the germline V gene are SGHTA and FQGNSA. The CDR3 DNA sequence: TGCGCCAGCAGCTTACAGGGGAGCTCCTACGAGCAGTACTTC. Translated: CASSLQGSSYEQYF.

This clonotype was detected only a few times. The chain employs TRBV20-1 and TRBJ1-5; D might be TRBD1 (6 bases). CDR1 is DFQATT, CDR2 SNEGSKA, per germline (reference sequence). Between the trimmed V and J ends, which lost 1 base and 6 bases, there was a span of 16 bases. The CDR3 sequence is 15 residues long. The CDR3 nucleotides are TGCAGTGCTAGAGTTCGACAGGCCCGGGGTCAGCCCCAGCATTTT. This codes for CSARVRQARGQPQHF.

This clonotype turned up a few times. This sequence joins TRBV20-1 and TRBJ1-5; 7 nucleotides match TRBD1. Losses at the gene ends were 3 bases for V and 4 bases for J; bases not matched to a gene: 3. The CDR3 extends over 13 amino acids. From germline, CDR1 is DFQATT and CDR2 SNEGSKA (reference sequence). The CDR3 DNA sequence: TGCAGTGCTAGCGCGACAGGGAATCAGCCCCAGCATTTT. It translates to CSASATGNQPQHF.

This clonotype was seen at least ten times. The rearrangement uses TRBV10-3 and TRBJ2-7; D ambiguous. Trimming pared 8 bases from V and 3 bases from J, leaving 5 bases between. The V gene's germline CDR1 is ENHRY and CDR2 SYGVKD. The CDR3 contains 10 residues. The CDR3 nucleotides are TGTGCCATCCCCGACTACGAGCAGTACTTC. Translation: CAIPDYEQYF.

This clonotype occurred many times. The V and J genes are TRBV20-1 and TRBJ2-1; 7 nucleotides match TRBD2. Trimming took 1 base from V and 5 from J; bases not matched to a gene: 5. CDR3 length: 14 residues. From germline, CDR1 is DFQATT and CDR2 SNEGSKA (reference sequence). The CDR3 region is CSARVAGGNNEQFF. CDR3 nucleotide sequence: TGCAGTGCTAGAGTTGCCGGGGGGAACAATGAGCAGTTCTTC.

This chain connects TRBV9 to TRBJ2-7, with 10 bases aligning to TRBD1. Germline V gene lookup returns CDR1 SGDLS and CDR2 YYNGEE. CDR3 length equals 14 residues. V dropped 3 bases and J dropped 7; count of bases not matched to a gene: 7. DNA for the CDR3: TGTGCCAGCAGCGCCGGGACAGGGGCGTGGGAGCAGTACTTC. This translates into CASSAGTGAWEQYF.

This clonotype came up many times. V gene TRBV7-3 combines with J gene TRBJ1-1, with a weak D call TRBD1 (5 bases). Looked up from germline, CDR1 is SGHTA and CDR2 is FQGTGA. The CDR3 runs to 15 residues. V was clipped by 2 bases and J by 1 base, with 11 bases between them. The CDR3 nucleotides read TGTGCCAGCAGCTTACAAGGGACGGAGAACACTGAAGCTTTCTTT. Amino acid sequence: CASSLQGTENTEAFF.

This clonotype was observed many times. The CDR3 loop reads CASSRSPNTGELFF. The DNA of the CDR3 is TGTGCCAGCAGCCGTTCCCCGAACACCGGGGAGCTGTTTTTT. This chain joins TRBV11-2 and TRBJ2-2; no clear D. The V end lost 5 bases, the J end lost 0 bases, and 7 bases lay between the germline ends. This CDR3 is 14 amino acids long. Germline V gene sequence: CDR1 SGHAT, CDR2 FQNNGV.

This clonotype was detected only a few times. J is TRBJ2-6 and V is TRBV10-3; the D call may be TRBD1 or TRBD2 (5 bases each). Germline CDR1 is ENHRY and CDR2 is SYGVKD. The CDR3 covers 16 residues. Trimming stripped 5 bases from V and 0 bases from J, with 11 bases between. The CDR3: CAISSGRVSGANVLTF. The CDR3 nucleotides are TGTGCCATCAGTTCGGGACGGGTCTCTGGGGCCAACGTCCTGACTTTC.

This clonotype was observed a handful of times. In nucleotides, the CDR3 is TGCGCCAGCAGCTCGGGACAGGTCGAACAAGAGACCCAGTACTTC. Its translation: CASSSGQVEQETQYF. The V gene is TRBV5-1, the J gene TRBJ2-5; 8 nucleotides agree with TRBD1. The CDR3 runs 15 residues. J gave up 2 bases and V 3 bases, and 6 bases lay outside the gene matches. Germline CDR1 reads SGHRS; CDR2 reads YFSETQ.

In DNA form, the CDR3 reads TGCAGTGCCGAGGTTCCTTCCGGGACCAGCACAGATACGCAGTATTTT. This translates into CSAEVPSGTSTDTQYF. The chain links TRBV20-1 to TRBJ2-3, with D perhaps being TRBD1 or TRBD2 (5 bases each). Trimming cost V 6 bases and J 0 bases, with 19 bases left between them. The CDR3 is 16 residues long. Germline CDR1 DFQATT, CDR2 SNEGSKA (reference sequence).

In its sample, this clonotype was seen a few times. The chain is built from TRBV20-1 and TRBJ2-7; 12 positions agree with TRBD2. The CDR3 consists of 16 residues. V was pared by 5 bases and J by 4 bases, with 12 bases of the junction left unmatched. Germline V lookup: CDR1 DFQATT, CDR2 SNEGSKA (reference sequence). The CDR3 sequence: CSAGSSGGATLYEQYF. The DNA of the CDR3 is TGCAGTGCTGGCTCTAGCGGGGGGGCCACCTTATACGAGCAGTACTTC.

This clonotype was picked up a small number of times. CDR3 region: CSVEGQGIYEQYF. In DNA form, the CDR3 reads TGCAGCGTGGAGGGACAGGGAATATACGAGCAGTACTTC. The V call is TRBV29-1, the J call TRBJ2-7, with 9 bases fitting TRBD1. V was pared by 6 bases and J by 4 bases, with 7 bases of the junction left unmatched. Germline lookup yields CDR1 SQVTM and CDR2 ANQGSEA. The CDR3 has 13 residues.

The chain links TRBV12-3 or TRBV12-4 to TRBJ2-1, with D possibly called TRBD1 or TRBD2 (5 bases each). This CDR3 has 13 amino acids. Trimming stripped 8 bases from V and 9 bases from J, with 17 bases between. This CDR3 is CASSLGVLVEQFF. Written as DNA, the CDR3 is TGTGCCAGCTCCCTAGGGGTACTAGTTGAGCAGTTCTTC.

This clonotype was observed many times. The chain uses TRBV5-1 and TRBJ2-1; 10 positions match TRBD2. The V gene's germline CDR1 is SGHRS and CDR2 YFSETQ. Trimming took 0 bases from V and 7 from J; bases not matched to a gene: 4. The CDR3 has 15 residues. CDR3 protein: CASSLELAGGNEQFF. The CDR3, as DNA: TGCGCCAGCAGCTTGGAGTTAGCGGGGGGAAATGAGCAGTTCTTC. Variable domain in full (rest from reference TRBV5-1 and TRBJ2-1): KAGVTQTPRYLIKTRGQQVTLSCSPISGHRSVSWYQQTPGQGLQFLFEYFSETQRNKGNFPGRFSGRQFSNSRSEMNVSTLELGDSALYLCASSLELAGGNEQFFGPGTRLTVL.

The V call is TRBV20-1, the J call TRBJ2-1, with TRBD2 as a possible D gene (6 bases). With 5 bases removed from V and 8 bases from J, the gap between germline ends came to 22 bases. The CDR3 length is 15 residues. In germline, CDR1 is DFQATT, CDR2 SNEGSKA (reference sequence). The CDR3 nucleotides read TGCAGTGCTTTCCGCTCTCGTACTCCTAGCGATGAGCAGTTCTTC. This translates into CSAFRSRTPSDEQFF.

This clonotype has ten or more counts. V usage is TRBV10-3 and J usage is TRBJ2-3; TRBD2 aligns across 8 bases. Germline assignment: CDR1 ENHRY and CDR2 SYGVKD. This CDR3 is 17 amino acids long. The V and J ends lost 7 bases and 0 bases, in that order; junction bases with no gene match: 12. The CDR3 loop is CAITDGKASGSTDTQYF. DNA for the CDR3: TGTGCCATCACCGATGGAAAGGCTAGCGGGAGCACAGATACGCAGTATTTT.

CDR3 DNA sequence: TGTGCCAGCAGTCCTGGAAAGGGAAGGGGAGAGACCCAGTACTTC. The encoded protein is CASSPGKGRGETQYF. This chain joins TRBV12-3 or TRBV12-4 and TRBJ2-5, with a weak D call TRBD1 (5 bases). This CDR3 contains 15 residues. Trimming removed 5 bases from V and 4 bases from J, with 17 bases in between.

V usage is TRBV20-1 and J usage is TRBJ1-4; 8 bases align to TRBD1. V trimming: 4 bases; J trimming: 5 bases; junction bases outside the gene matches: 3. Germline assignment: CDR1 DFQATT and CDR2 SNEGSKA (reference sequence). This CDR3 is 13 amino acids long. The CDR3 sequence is CSATRDRNEKLFF. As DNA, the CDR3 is TGCAGTGCTACCCGGGACAGGAATGAAAAACTGTTTTTT.

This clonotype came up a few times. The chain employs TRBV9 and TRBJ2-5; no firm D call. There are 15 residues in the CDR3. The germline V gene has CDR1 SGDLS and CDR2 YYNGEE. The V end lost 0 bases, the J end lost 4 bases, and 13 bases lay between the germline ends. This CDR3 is CASSVATLVGETQYF. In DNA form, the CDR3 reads TGTGCCAGCAGCGTAGCTACTCTAGTAGGAGAGACCCAGTACTTC. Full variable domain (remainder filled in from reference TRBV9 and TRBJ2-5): DSGVTQTPKHLITATGQRVTLRCSPRSGDLSVYWYQQSLDQGLQFLIQYYNGEERAKGNILERFSAQQFPDLHSELNLSSLELGDSALYFCASSVATLVGETQYFGPGTRLLVL.

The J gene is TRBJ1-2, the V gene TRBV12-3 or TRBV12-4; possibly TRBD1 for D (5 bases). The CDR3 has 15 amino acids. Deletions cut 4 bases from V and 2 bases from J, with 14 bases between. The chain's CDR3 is CASSSGGVGNYGYTF. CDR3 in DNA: TGTGCCAGCAGTTCCGGGGGGGTAGGGAACTATGGCTACACCTTC.

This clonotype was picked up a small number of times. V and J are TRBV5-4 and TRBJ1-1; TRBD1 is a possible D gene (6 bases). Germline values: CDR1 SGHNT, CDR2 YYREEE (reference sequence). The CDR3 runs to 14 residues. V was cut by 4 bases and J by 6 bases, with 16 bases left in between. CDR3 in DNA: TGTGCCAGCAGCCTCCCGGGACAAATGCCTGAAGCTTTCTTT. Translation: CASSLPGQMPEAFF.